This T cell receptor beta chain stems from a study of blood T cell repertoires in COVID-19. Study-wide context: COVID-19 samples from acute and convalescent phases originated in the United States, Italy and Spain. Nucleic acid was either cDNA or gDNA, and it came from T cells, B-cell-depleted T cells, or PBMCs.

In the study's own analysis: Counts of nucleated cells, estimated from reference gene primer amplification, were obtained. TCRdb's table, derived via immunoSEQ multiplex PCR, lists solely in-frame clones and lacks some. V and J calls and clone size come straight from that table; D and trimming were deduced from the DNA. The sample gives over 45,000 clones, over 70% of which show up once; roughly 55% is in the top ten. Germline lookup yields CDR1 MGHDK and CDR2 SYGVNS. CDR3 length: 17 amino acids. Losses at the gene ends were 8 bases for V and 2 bases for J; bases not matched to a gene: 8. The TCR comes from a man aged 65-85 years with acute or convalescent COVID-19. The rearrangement uses TRBV25-1 and TRBJ2-1, with TRBD2 matching 14 bases. Sequencing was done on a sample of peripheral blood. CDR3 in amino acids: CASVGTSGGLAYNEQFF. The DNA of the CDR3 is TGTGCCAGCGTAGGGACTAGCGGGGGCTTGGCCTACAATGAGCAGTTCTTC.